This T cell receptor (beta chain) was sequenced for a study of blood T cell repertoires in COVID-19. As for the study in general: T cells, B-cell-depleted T cells, or PBMCs supplied cDNA or gDNA.

Germline CDR1 reads KGHSH; CDR2 reads LQKENI. This CDR3 has 14 amino acids. V lost 5 bases, J lost 3 bases, and 6 bases stayed unmatched. In the original processing: Estimation of nucleated cell counts relied on the amplification of reference gene primers. Profiled with immunoSEQ multiplex PCR; TCRdb holds only in-frame clones, not every one. Clone size and V and J calls were adopted from that table, with D and trimming inferred from the DNA. The top ten hold 26% of the sample, which has some 200,000 clones, over 60% seen once. There are a few counts of this clone. The chain recombines TRBV18 with TRBJ1-1; 7 nucleotides agree with TRBD1. The sequence came from a woman in her sixties or seventies with acute or convalescent COVID-19. Source material: peripheral blood. CDR3 nucleotide sequence: TGTGCCAGCTCAACAGGGGTTAGGGACACTGAAGCTTTCTTT. This codes for CASSTGVRDTEAFF.